Sequencing of this TCR beta chain was carried out in a study of Ad26.COV2.S vaccination and SARS-CoV-2 variants. General observations from the study: Reports say spike-specific CD8+ and CD4+ T cell responses covered substantial breadth after vaccination.

The germline V gene has CDR1 SGHTA and CDR2 FQGNSA. CDR3 size: 16 residues. The V and J ends lost 4 bases and 0 bases, in that order; junction bases with no gene match: 8. Libraries were prepared by immunoSEQ multiplex PCR; TCRdb keeps only in-frame clonotypes and omits some of them. Of about 320,000 clones listed, about 86% are singletons. This clone showed up just a few times. Its target is unknown. Treatment defined: 15 to 20 received Ad26.COV2.S at low or high dose, single or two shots; about 5 received placebo; per-sample allocation not given. All samples were drawn on day 63, counting from the first vaccine or placebo injection. Vaccination employed an Ad26 vector expressing the Wuhan-strain SARS-CoV-2 spike.

The rearrangement uses TRBV7-2 and TRBJ1-2; 7 positions match TRBD1. The origin of this receptor is a person aged 18-60 years who received the Ad26.COV2.S COVID-19 vaccine or a placebo. The material was peripheral blood, obtained in a trial of Ad26.COV2.S vaccine versus placebo. The CDR3, as DNA: TGTGCCAGCAGCTCTAAGGACAGGAACGCTAACTATGGCTACACCTTC. The encoded protein is CASSSKDRNANYGYTF.